This T cell receptor beta chain was captured by sequencing in a study of blood T cell repertoires in COVID-19. Study details: Some COVID-19 samples were acute and others convalescent; all came from the United States, Italy and Spain. The cDNA or gDNA used as material had been derived from T cells, B-cell-depleted T cells, or PBMCs.

Authors' methods: Counts of nucleated cells, estimated from reference gene primer amplification, were obtained. TCRdb's table, derived via immunoSEQ multiplex PCR, lists solely in-frame clones and lacks some. The V and J calls and clone size come from that table; D and trimming were worked out from the DNA. The data contain roughly 160,000 clones, about 82% of them singletons. One Seattle source followed patients from active infection through their disease course. Sequenced sample: peripheral blood. The receptor was isolated from a woman older than 75 with COVID-19, enrolled during active disease.

CDR3 region: CASSPGGQGDLCYTF. The CDR3 region has the DNA TGTGCCAGCAGCCCCGGGGGACAGGGAGATCTGTGCTACACCTTC. The chain combines TRBV28 with TRBJ1-2, with 9 bases matching TRBD1. The germline gives CDR1 MDHEN, CDR2 SYDVKM. The CDR3 runs 15 residues. After removal of 6 bases from V and 9 bases from J, the junction contained 14 bases not matched to a gene.